Detailed here is one T cell receptor (beta chain). Its antigen is not known. Data came from immunoSEQ multiplex PCR; TCRdb stores just in-frame clones and leaves some out. The data contain hundreds of thousands of clones, less than 85% of them singletons. This sample is drawn from a study of shared clonotypes between healthy human individuals. The V end was cut by 6 bases, the J end by 3 bases, with 14 bases between. Germline V gives CDR1 LNHDA, CDR2 SQIVND (reference sequence). There are 14 residues in the CDR3. Researchers partitioned CD4+ cells into CD45RA+ naive and CD45RA-negative memory subsets. Study-level results: Sampling covered nothing but blood. Tissue TCR repertoires likely differ from those found in blood.

The chain has TRBV19 and TRBJ2-5, with D hard to call. The TCR comes from a woman aged 30 to 39 in good health. The source material was memory CD4+ T cells sorted from blood. Documented subset: CD45RA-negative fraction. The CDR3 loop is CASRDSRYKETQYF. As DNA, the CDR3 is TGTGCCAGTAGGGATTCCCGCTATAAAGAGACCCAGTACTTC.